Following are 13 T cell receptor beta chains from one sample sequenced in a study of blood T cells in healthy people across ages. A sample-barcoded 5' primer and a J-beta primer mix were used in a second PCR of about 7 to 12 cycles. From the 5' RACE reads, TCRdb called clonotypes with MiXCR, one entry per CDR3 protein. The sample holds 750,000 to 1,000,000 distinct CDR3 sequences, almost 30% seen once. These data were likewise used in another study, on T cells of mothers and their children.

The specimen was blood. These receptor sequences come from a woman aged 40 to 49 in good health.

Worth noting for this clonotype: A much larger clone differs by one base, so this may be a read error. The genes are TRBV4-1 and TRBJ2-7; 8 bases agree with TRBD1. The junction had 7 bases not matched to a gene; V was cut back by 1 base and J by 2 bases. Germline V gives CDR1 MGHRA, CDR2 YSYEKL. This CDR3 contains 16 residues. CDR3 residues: CASSQGPRTGPYEQYF. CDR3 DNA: TGCGCCAGCAGCCAAGGCCCCCGGACAGGGCCCTACGAGCAGTACTTC.

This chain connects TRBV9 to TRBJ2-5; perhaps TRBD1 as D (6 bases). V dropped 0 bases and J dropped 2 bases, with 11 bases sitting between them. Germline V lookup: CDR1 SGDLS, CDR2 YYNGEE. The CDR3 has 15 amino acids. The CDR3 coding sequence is TGTGCCAGCAGCGTAGGATGGACAGATCAAGAGACCCAGTACTTC. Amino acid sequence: CASSVGWTDQETQYF.

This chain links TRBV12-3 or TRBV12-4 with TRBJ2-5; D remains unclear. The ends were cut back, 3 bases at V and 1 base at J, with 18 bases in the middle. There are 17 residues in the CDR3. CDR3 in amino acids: CASSLPEYDGGQETQYF. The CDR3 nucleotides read TGTGCCAGCAGTTTGCCGGAGTACGACGGTGGCCAAGAGACCCAGTACTTC.

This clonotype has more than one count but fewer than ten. CDR3 nucleotide sequence: TGTGCCAGCAGCCAGGGACCCCAATCCGGTCAGCCCCAGCATTTT. This translates into CASSQGPQSGQPQHF. The V and J genes are TRBV7-2 and TRBJ1-5, with D tentatively TRBD1 (5 bases). The CDR3 has 15 amino acids. Trimming stripped 5 bases from V and 6 bases from J, with 17 bases between. The germline gives CDR1 SGHTA, CDR2 FQGNSA.

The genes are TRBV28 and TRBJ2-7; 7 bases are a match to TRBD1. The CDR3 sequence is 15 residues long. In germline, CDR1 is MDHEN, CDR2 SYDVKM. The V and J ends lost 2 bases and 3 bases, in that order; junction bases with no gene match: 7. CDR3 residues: CASSLRTGTYYEQYF. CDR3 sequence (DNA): TGTGCCAGCAGTTTAAGGACAGGAACCTACTACGAGCAGTACTTC.

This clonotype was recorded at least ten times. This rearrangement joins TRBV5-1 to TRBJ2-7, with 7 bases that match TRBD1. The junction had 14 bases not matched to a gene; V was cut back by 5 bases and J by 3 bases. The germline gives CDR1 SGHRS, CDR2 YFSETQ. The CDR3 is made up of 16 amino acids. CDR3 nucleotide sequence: TGCGCCAGCAGGCATGAACAGGGGTCTGGAGGCTACGAGCAGTACTTC. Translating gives CASRHEQGSGGYEQYF.

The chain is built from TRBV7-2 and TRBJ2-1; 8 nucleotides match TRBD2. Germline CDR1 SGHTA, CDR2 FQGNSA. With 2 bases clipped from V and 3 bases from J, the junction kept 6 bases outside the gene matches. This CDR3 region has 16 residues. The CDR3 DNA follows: TGTGCCAGCAGCTTAATCGGAACTAGCGGCTACAATGAGCAGTTCTTC. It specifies CASSLIGTSGYNEQFF.

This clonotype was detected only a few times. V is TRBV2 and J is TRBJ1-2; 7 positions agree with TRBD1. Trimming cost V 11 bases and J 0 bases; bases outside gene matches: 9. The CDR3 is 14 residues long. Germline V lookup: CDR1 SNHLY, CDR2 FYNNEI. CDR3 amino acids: CAASRTGSNYGYTF. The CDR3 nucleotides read TGTGCCGCGAGTCGGACAGGATCTAACTATGGCTACACCTTC.

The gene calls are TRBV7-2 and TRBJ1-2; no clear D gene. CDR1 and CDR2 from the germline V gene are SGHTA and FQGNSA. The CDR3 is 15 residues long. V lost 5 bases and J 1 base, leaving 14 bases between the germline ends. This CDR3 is CASSPGPAVNYGYTF. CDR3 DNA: TGTGCCAGCAGCCCCGGGCCGGCGGTTAACTATGGCTACACCTTC.

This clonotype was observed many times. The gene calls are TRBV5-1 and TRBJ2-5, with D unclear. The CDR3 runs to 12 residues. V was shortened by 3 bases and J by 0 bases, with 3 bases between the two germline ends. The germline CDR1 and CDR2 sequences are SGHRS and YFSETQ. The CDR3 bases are TGCGCCAGCAGCTGGCACCAAGAGACCCAGTACTTC. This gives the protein CASSWHQETQYF.

Written as DNA, the CDR3 is TGTGCCAGCAGCCAAGATCTGGGGGGACAGGGGTACAATGAGCAGTTCTTC. Translating gives CASSQDLGGQGYNEQFF. The chain carries TRBV3-1 and TRBJ2-1, with TRBD1 identical over 10 bases. Trimming cost V 0 bases and J 4 bases; bases outside gene matches: 6. There are 17 residues in the CDR3. The V gene's germline CDR1 is LGHDT and CDR2 YNNKEL (reference sequence).

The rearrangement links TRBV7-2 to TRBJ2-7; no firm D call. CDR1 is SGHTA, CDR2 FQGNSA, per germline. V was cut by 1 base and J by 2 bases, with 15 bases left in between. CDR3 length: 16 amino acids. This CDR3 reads CASSLGAGPQTYEQYF. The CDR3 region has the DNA TGTGCCAGCAGCTTAGGGGCCGGGCCGCAAACCTACGAGCAGTACTTC.

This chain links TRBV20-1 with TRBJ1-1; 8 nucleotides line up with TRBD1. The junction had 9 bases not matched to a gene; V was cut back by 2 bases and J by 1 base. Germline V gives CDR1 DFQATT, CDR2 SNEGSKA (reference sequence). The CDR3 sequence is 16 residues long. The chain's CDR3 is CSARLDLTGGNTEAFF. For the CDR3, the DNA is TGCAGTGCTAGACTAGACCTCACAGGGGGGAACACTGAAGCTTTCTTT.